The next 10 T cell receptor beta chains were all read from a single sample in a study of PD-L1 blockade in urothelial cancer. Profiling relied on immunoSEQ multiplex PCR, and the TCRdb table lists in-frame clones only, not all of them. The table shows 40,000 to 55,000 clones, with roughly 86% occurring only once. Regarding time point: peripheral blood 6 weeks after treatment start. This sample comprised PBMCs, obtained around atezolizumab (anti-PD-L1) treatment. The receptors derive from a man aged 55 to 70 with urothelial cancer.

The chain is built from TRBV10-1 and TRBJ2-7, with D unclear. Deletions cut 4 bases from V and 7 bases from J, with 14 bases between. Germline V gene sequence: CDR1 WNHNN, CDR2 SYGVQD (reference sequence). The CDR3 is made up of 13 amino acids. Written as DNA, the CDR3 is TGCGCCAGCAGTGGACAAGGCCCCCAGGAGCAGTACTTC. Amino acids: CASSGQGPQEQYF.

The rearrangement links TRBV6-1 to TRBJ2-1, with 8 bases aligning to TRBD2. V was pared by 8 bases and J by 10 bases, with 16 bases of the junction left unmatched. This CDR3 is built from 15 residues. CDR1 and CDR2 from the germline V gene are MNHNS and SASEGT. The CDR3 region is CASFRGGYGAREQFF. The CDR3 DNA sequence: TGTGCCAGCTTCCGGGGGGGTTATGGTGCTAGGGAGCAGTTCTTC.

The chain uses TRBV19 and TRBJ2-1; maybe TRBD1 (5 bases). CDR1 and CDR2 from the germline V gene are LNHDA and SQIVND (reference sequence). The CDR3 length is 12 residues. Trimming pared 5 bases from V and 10 bases from J, leaving 12 bases between. The chain's CDR3 is CASSSGRVEQFF. Here the CDR3 DNA reads TGTGCCAGTAGTTCCGGCAGGGTAGAGCAGTTCTTC. Combining the CDR3 with reference TRBV19 and TRBJ2-1 gives the whole variable domain DGGITQSPKYLFRKEGQNVTLSCEQNLNHDAMYWYRQDPGQGLRLIYYSQIVNDFQKGDIAEGYSVSREKKESFPLTVTSAQKNPTAFYLCASSSGRVEQFFGPGTRLTVL.

The V gene is TRBV7-3, the J gene TRBJ2-7; 12 bases line up with TRBD2. With 1 base clipped from V and 2 bases from J, the junction kept 6 bases outside the gene matches. The CDR3 spans 17 residues. The germline CDR1 and CDR2 sequences are SGHTA and FQGTGA. The CDR3 coding sequence is TGTGCCAGCAGCTTAATTACTCTAGCGGGGGGGACCTACGAGCAGTACTTC. Translating it yields CASSLITLAGGTYEQYF.

The chain employs TRBV14 and TRBJ2-5, with 8 bases that match TRBD2. This CDR3 is 17 amino acids long. Unmatched junction bases numbered 9, after V lost 1 base and J lost 2 bases. The germline V gene has CDR1 SGHDN and CDR2 FVKESK. The CDR3 region has the DNA TGTGCCAGCAGCCAAGGGTATGCGTCGGGGGGGCAAGAGACCCAGTACTTC. Translation gives CASSQGYASGGQETQYF.

The CDR3 sequence: CASSYGTYYGYTF. As DNA, the CDR3 is TGTGCCAGCAGTTACGGTACATACTATGGCTACACCTTC. The chain combines TRBV6-6 with TRBJ1-2; D is unresolved. Trimming cost V 2 bases and J 3 bases, with 7 bases left between them. In germline, CDR1 is MNHNY, CDR2 SVGAGI (reference sequence). The CDR3 is 13 amino acids.

The chain has TRBV30 and TRBJ1-2; D ambiguous. The germline V and J ends were trimmed by 7 bases and 2 bases, with 11 bases remaining between them. The CDR3 contains 12 residues. CDR1 is GTSNPN and CDR2 is SVGIG in the germline V gene (reference sequence). The CDR3 protein is CASSTRNYGYTF. CDR3 sequence (DNA): TGTGCCTCCTCAACCAGGAACTATGGCTACACCTTC.

This CDR3 is CASSAGQINTGELFF. CDR3 nucleotide sequence: TGTGCCAGCAGCGCGGGACAGATAAACACCGGGGAGCTGTTTTTT. The chain carries TRBV5-4 and TRBJ2-2; D may be TRBD1 (7 bases). The germline V gene has CDR1 SGHNT and CDR2 YYREEE (reference sequence). The CDR3 consists of 15 residues. Between the trimmed V and J ends, which lost 4 bases and 2 bases, there was a span of 12 bases.

This sequence joins TRBV7-6 and TRBJ2-7, with TRBD2 as a possible D gene (6 bases). Trimming stripped 5 bases from V and 6 bases from J, with 20 bases between. Germline CDR1 reads SGHVS; CDR2 reads FNYEAQ. The CDR3 extends over 15 amino acids. DNA for the CDR3: TGTGCCAGCAGCGGTAGGGGCGGGGCAGTCTCCGAGCAGTACTTC. Translated, it gives CASSGRGGAVSEQYF.

V is TRBV9 and J is TRBJ1-3; D gene unclear. The V gene lost 4 bases and the J gene lost 0 bases, with 11 bases spanning the gap. This CDR3 is built from 15 residues. Per the germline V gene, CDR1 is SGDLS and CDR2 is YYNGEE. This CDR3 reads CASSPPGSSGNTIYF. As DNA, the CDR3 is TGTGCCAGCAGCCCCCCGGGGAGCTCTGGAAACACCATATATTTT.